The 7 T cell receptor beta chains below were found in one sample sequenced in a study of OX40 agonist ivuxolimab in advanced cancers. The data were produced by immunoSEQ multiplex PCR, yet TCRdb's version contains in-frame clones alone and is incomplete. This table has roughly 86,000 clones, roughly 90% appearing once. Sequenced here: CD4+ or CD8+ T cells sorted from blood, sampled in a trial of the OX40 agonist ivuxolimab. These receptors were taken from an adult with an advanced solid tumor such as melanoma, head and neck, liver or kidney cancer.

The count of this clone is one. One end of the junction varies from germline; a read error may be responsible. The genes are TRBV2 and TRBJ2-7, with TRBD1 matching over 8 bases. The CDR3 extends over 13 amino acids. Per the germline V gene, CDR1 is SNHLY and CDR2 is FYNNEI. CDR3: CASSERTGWGVHF. As DNA, the CDR3 is TGTGCCAGCAGTGAAAGGACAGGGTGGGGGGTACACTTC.

This rearrangement joins TRBV10-2 to TRBJ2-3, with D perhaps TRBD2 (6 bases). This CDR3 comprises 15 residues. Between the trimmed V and J ends, which lost 3 bases and 2 bases, there was a span of 12 bases. From germline, CDR1 is WSHSY and CDR2 SAAADI. The CDR3 protein is CASSDRGGVTDTQYF. For the CDR3, the DNA is TGCGCCAGCAGTGACCGTGGCGGGGTCACAGATACGCAGTATTTT.

The chain joins TRBV28 to TRBJ1-3, with unresolved D. V was clipped by 2 bases and J by 4 bases, with 9 bases between them. The CDR3 runs 14 residues. Per the germline V gene, CDR1 is MDHEN and CDR2 is SYDVKM. The CDR3 loop reads CASSLVSPGNTIYF. The DNA of the CDR3 is TGTGCCAGCAGTTTAGTCTCCCCCGGAAACACCATATATTTT.

This sequence joins TRBV10-2 and TRBJ2-7; D unclear. V dropped 5 bases and J dropped 7 bases, with 6 bases sitting between them. Per germline, CDR1 WSHSY and CDR2 SAAADI. This CDR3 is built from 10 residues. CDR3: CASSNGEQYF. The CDR3 DNA follows: TGCGCCAGCAGTAATGGTGAGCAGTACTTC.

The rearrangement links TRBV19 to TRBJ2-5; unclear D gene. The CDR3 runs to 16 residues. Germline CDR1 and CDR2: LNHDA and SQIVND (reference sequence). V lost 2 bases, J lost 0 bases, and 13 bases lay in between. Here the CDR3 DNA reads TGTGCCAGTAGTATAAGGTTACGATTACACCAAGAGACCCAGTACTTC. Translation: CASSIRLRLHQETQYF.

V is TRBV30 and J is TRBJ2-1, with unresolved D. The V gene lost 0 bases and the J gene lost 0 bases, with 12 bases spanning the gap. The CDR3 sequence is 16 residues long. Germline V lookup: CDR1 GTSNPN, CDR2 SVGIG (reference sequence). The CDR3 nucleotides read TGTGCCTGGAGTGTAGGACCCCTAAGCTCCTACAATGAGCAGTTCTTC. Amino acids: CAWSVGPLSSYNEQFF.

V and J are TRBV28 and TRBJ1-2, with 7 bases aligning to TRBD1. In germline, CDR1 is MDHEN, CDR2 SYDVKM. With 6 bases clipped from V and 3 bases from J, the junction kept 1 base outside the gene matches. The CDR3 sequence is 12 residues long. The CDR3 loop is CASRTGDYGYTF. The CDR3 bases are TGTGCCAGCAGAACAGGGGACTATGGCTACACCTTC.